This T cell receptor beta chain was found in a study of shared clonotypes between healthy human individuals. Trimming pared 0 bases from V and 1 base from J, leaving 10 bases between. Per the germline V gene, CDR1 is SGHNT and CDR2 is YYREEE (reference sequence). CDR3 length: 15 amino acids. The CD4+ fraction was divided into a CD45RA+ naive subset and a CD45RA-negative memory subset. Assay execution took place at the deep level. Only in-frame clones appear in the TCRdb table, and some are missing; sequencing was by immunoSEQ multiplex PCR. In the table there are nearly 750,000 clones, just under 75% of which are singletons.

This clonotype was sampled from a woman aged 25 to 39 in good health. The V and J genes are TRBV5-4 and TRBJ1-1; unclear D gene. Sequencing was performed on memory CD4+ T cells sorted from blood. The sample's subset: CD45RA-negative fraction. The CDR3 DNA sequence: TGTGCCAGCAGCTTGGACCTCAACAGGAACACTGAAGCTTTCTTT. Translated, it gives CASSLDLNRNTEAFF.